This T cell receptor beta chain was observed in a study of blood T cell repertoires in COVID-19. Looking at the study overall: There were acute and convalescent COVID-19 samples, and they came from the United States, Italy and Spain. Sample material is recorded as cDNA or gDNA derived from T cells, B-cell-depleted T cells, or PBMCs.

The CDR3 totals 19 residues. V dropped 0 bases and J dropped 3 bases, with 22 bases sitting between them. Germline CDR1 and CDR2: LNHDA and SQIVND (reference sequence). Original methodology: Reference gene primer amplification gave nucleated cell count estimates. Profiled with immunoSEQ multiplex PCR; TCRdb holds only in-frame clones, not every one. V, J and clone size were drawn from that table, and D and trimming were deduced from the DNA. Of tens of thousands of clones in the sample, 82% were seen once. This chain links TRBV19 with TRBJ2-3; D may be TRBD2 (6 bases). Sequencing input: peripheral blood. This clonotype was obtained from a human donor in a cohort sampled during active COVID-19. The CDR3 DNA is TGTGCCAGTAGTATAGATCGTGGAGCGGGTGGGGTCGGTACAGATACGCAGTATTTT. Its protein product is CASSIDRGAGGVGTDTQYF.